A single sample is the source of the 31 T cell receptor beta chains below, sequenced in a study of T cells in Graves' hyperthyroidism and ophthalmopathy. Using RNA transcripts as the source, TCR beta CDR3 regions were amplified. HTBI primers were used for first-round RT-PCR of the TCR CDR3. TCRdb itself ran the multiplex PCR reads through MiXCR, one entry per CDR3 protein. The sample carries fewer than 300,000 distinct CDR3 sequences, roughly 15% recorded once. The sample comprised blood. Every receptor here comes from a woman aged 45 to 65 with Graves' hyperthyroidism that later progressed to Graves' ophthalmopathy.

This clonotype has ten or more counts. This chain connects TRBV27 to TRBJ1-4; D is perhaps TRBD1 (5 bases). V was shortened by 3 bases and J by 3 bases, with 11 bases between the two germline ends. Germline CDR1 and CDR2: MNHEY and SMNVEV (reference sequence). The CDR3 loop spans 15 amino acids. CDR3 loop: CASSLGVDPNEKLFF. CDR3 DNA: TGTGCCAGCAGTTTGGGGGTTGACCCTAATGAAAAACTGTTTTTT. The whole variable domain, remainder taken from reference TRBV27 and TRBJ1-4, is EAQVTQNPRYLITVTGKKLTVTCSQNMNHEYMSWYRQDPGLGLRQIYYSMNVEVTDKGDVPEGYKVSRKEKRNFPLILESPSPNQTSLYFCASSLGVDPNEKLFFGSGTQLSVL.

This clonotype was seen a handful of times. The chain couples TRBV7-9 to TRBJ1-2, with a weak D call TRBD1 (5 bases). Germline V CDR1 and CDR2: SEHNR, FQNEAQ (reference sequence). Trimming removed 2 bases at V and 2 bases at J, with 12 bases between. This CDR3 spans 15 amino acids. CDR3 DNA sequence: TGTGCCAGCAGCTTATTACGGGGGGGAAACTATGGCTACACCTTC. Protein: CASSLLRGGNYGYTF.

This clonotype was detected a few times. The V and J genes are TRBV10-3 and TRBJ1-1; D ambiguous. The CDR3 is 12 residues long. CDR1 is ENHRY, CDR2 SYGVKD, per germline. The V gene lost 2 bases and the J gene lost 5 bases, with 6 bases spanning the gap. The CDR3, as DNA: TGTGCCATCAGTGAGGGGAGTACTGAAGCTTTCTTT. It specifies CAISEGSTEAFF.

This rearrangement joins TRBV18 to TRBJ2-7; either TRBD1 or TRBD2 may fit D (6 bases each). The V end lost 6 bases, the J end lost 4 bases, and 19 bases lay between the germline ends. The CDR3 sequence is 15 residues long. Germline V CDR1 and CDR2: KGHSH, LQKENI. The CDR3 DNA is TGTGCCAGCTCCCTGAGGGGGGCTTTTGGATACGAGCAGTACTTC. Translation gives CASSLRGAFGYEQYF.

This clonotype appeared many times. The gene calls are TRBV2 and TRBJ1-1; 7 bases agree with TRBD1. CDR3 length equals 13 residues. Germline lookup yields CDR1 SNHLY and CDR2 FYNNEI. J was trimmed by 9 bases and V by 6 bases; bases with no gene match: 10. CDR3 DNA: TGTGCCAGCAGGGAGGACAGGAGGGGACAAGCTTTCTTT. It is translated as CASREDRRGQAFF.

This clonotype was counted a few times. J is TRBJ2-7 and V is TRBV20-1; maybe TRBD1 (5 bases). V was cut by 4 bases and J by 4 bases, with 23 bases left in between. This CDR3 spans 16 amino acids. Germline V gives CDR1 DFQATT, CDR2 SNEGSKA (reference sequence). CDR3 coding DNA: TGCAGTGCTAAATCGTTAAAGGACACCGGCCCATACGAGCAGTACTTC. Translating it yields CSAKSLKDTGPYEQYF.

This clonotype showed up many times. V is TRBV3-1 and J is TRBJ2-6; no clear D gene. Germline V gene sequence: CDR1 LGHDT, CDR2 YNNKEL (reference sequence). V was trimmed by 4 bases and J by 0 bases, leaving 10 bases between them. This CDR3 has 16 residues. The CDR3 sequence is CASSPRPTSGANVLTF. DNA for the CDR3: TGTGCCAGCAGCCCCCGACCGACCTCTGGGGCCAACGTCCTGACTTTC.

This clonotype occurred many times. This rearrangement joins TRBV3-1 to TRBJ1-1; a weak D match, TRBD1 (5 bases). The germline CDR1 and CDR2 sequences are LGHDT and YNNKEL (reference sequence). CDR3 length equals 12 residues. V was cut by 11 bases and J by 4 bases, with 14 bases left in between. The CDR3 reads CAVRGVGTEAFF. DNA of the CDR3: TGTGCCGTTAGGGGTGTCGGCACTGAAGCTTTCTTT.

This clonotype was observed at least ten times. V usage is TRBV10-2 and J usage is TRBJ1-1; D is ambiguous. CDR3 length: 14 residues. Looked up from germline, CDR1 is WSHSY and CDR2 is SAAADI. V was shortened by 4 bases and J by 5 bases, with 14 bases between the two germline ends. The CDR3 DNA sequence: TGCGCCAGCAGTGCGGCAGTGGGTGGGACTGAAGCTTTCTTT. It encodes CASSAAVGGTEAFF.

In this sample, this clonotype turned up many times. This chain connects TRBV2 to TRBJ2-6; D is unresolved. The CDR3 loop spans 13 amino acids. Germline values: CDR1 SNHLY, CDR2 FYNNEI. The germline V and J ends were trimmed by 6 bases and 4 bases, with 7 bases remaining between them. The CDR3 region is CASRFGGANVLTF. CDR3 in DNA: TGTGCCAGCAGGTTTGGAGGGGCCAACGTCCTGACTTTC.

At least ten counts were recorded for this clonotype. The V call is TRBV5-1, the J call TRBJ2-3, with D perhaps TRBD2 (5 bases). Germline assignment: CDR1 SGHRS and CDR2 YFSETQ. The CDR3 totals 17 residues. V lost 0 bases to trimming and J lost 2 bases, with 16 bases between them. The CDR3 protein is CASSLVVRGLVTDTQYF. CDR3 nucleotide sequence: TGCGCCAGCAGCTTGGTAGTACGGGGATTGGTCACAGATACGCAGTATTTT.

This clonotype was observed many times. V usage is TRBV30 and J usage is TRBJ1-5; no reliable D call. V was clipped by 2 bases and J by 6 bases, with 8 bases between them. The CDR3 spans 12 residues. Germline CDR1 reads GTSNPN; CDR2 reads SVGIG (reference sequence). CDR3 DNA sequence: TGTGCCTGGAGTTCAGGCGCTCAGCCCCAGCATTTT. Protein: CAWSSGAQPQHF.

The table lists this clonotype with many counts. The chain carries TRBV18 and TRBJ1-4, with 9 bases identical to TRBD1. This CDR3 is 15 amino acids long. J gave up 6 bases and V 2 bases, and 4 bases lay outside the gene matches. Germline values: CDR1 KGHSH, CDR2 LQKENI. The DNA for the CDR3 is TGTGCCAGCTCACCAAAACGGACAGGGGATGAAAAACTGTTTTTT. This encodes CASSPKRTGDEKLFF.

This clonotype was found many times. The chain is built from TRBV20-1 and TRBJ1-1; TRBD1 is a possible D gene (6 bases). Germline values: CDR1 DFQATT, CDR2 SNEGSKA (reference sequence). V was clipped by 6 bases and J by 6 bases, with 20 bases between them. The CDR3 totals 14 residues. CDR3 sequence: CSASGVSGVAEAFF. The CDR3 nucleotides read TGCAGTGCGAGTGGTGTCTCAGGGGTCGCTGAAGCTTTCTTT.

This clonotype was seen at least ten times. The chain carries TRBV12-3 or TRBV12-4 and TRBJ1-1, with a possible D match to TRBD1 (6 bases). The CDR3 runs 14 residues. Deletions cut 6 bases from V and 3 bases from J, with 14 bases between. DNA for the CDR3: TGTGCCAGCAGGGCTGAGACAGGAGACACTGAAGCTTTCTTT. Amino acid sequence: CASRAETGDTEAFF.

This clonotype has a handful of counts. This may come from a read error, since a much larger clone is one base off. V and J are TRBV30 and TRBJ2-7, with 8 bases matching TRBD2. The CDR3 contains 12 residues. Germline values: CDR1 GTSNPN, CDR2 SVGIG (reference sequence). The CDR3 spells CAWSGTSYEQHF. In DNA, the CDR3 is TGTGCCTGGAGTGGGACTAGCTACGAGCAGCACTTC.

The sample holds many counts of this clonotype. This chain links TRBV7-9 with TRBJ2-1; no firm D call. Trimming removed 0 bases from V and 9 bases from J, with 9 bases in between. This CDR3 region has 13 residues. Germline V gene lookup returns CDR1 SEHNR and CDR2 FQNEAQ (reference sequence). The CDR3 is CASSLAGRIEQFF. DNA for the CDR3: TGTGCCAGCAGCTTAGCCGGCCGTATTGAGCAGTTCTTC.

The table lists this clonotype with many counts. For the CDR3, the DNA is TGCGCCAGCAGCCAATTTCCCACAGGGAGCTCCTACAATGAGCAGTTCTTC. Protein product: CASSQFPTGSSYNEQFF. V is TRBV5-1 and J is TRBJ2-1, with TRBD1 as a possible D gene (6 bases). The CDR3 loop spans 17 amino acids. V shed 4 bases and J shed 0 bases, with 17 bases lying between them. Germline CDR1 is SGHRS and CDR2 is YFSETQ. Based on the CDR3 plus reference TRBV5-1 and TRBJ2-1, the full variable domain is KAGVTQTPRYLIKTRGQQVTLSCSPISGHRSVSWYQQTPGQGLQFLFEYFSETQRNKGNFPGRFSGRQFSNSRSEMNVSTLELGDSALYLCASSQFPTGSSYNEQFFGPGTRLTVL.

This clonotype has a count of ten or more. The chain has TRBV10-2 and TRBJ2-3, with TRBD2 matching over 12 bases. V was clipped by 5 bases and J by 5 bases; unmatched bases: 11. The CDR3 is 17 residues long. Germline loops: CDR1 WSHSY, CDR2 SAAADI. This CDR3 reads CASSSPELAGGQDTQYF. CDR3 DNA sequence: TGCGCCAGCAGTTCTCCCGAACTAGCGGGAGGTCAAGATACGCAGTATTTT.

There are many counts of this clonotype. The rearrangement uses TRBV10-2 and TRBJ2-1, with D possibly being TRBD2 (6 bases). There are 15 residues in the CDR3. Germline assignment: CDR1 WSHSY and CDR2 SAAADI. V lost 7 bases and J lost 6, with 19 bases in between. CDR3 sequence: CASNKPGLASNEQFF. CDR3 coding DNA: TGCGCCAGCAACAAACCGGGGCTAGCGTCCAATGAGCAGTTCTTC.

This clonotype was counted many times. This chain joins TRBV20-1 and TRBJ2-2; no clear D gene. Germline loops: CDR1 DFQATT, CDR2 SNEGSKA (reference sequence). The CDR3 totals 13 residues. V lost 3 bases to trimming and J lost 9 bases, with 14 bases between them. CDR3: CSARGPTSWELFF. CDR3 nucleotide sequence: TGCAGTGCTAGGGGTCCTACCTCCTGGGAGCTGTTTTTT.

A note on this clonotype: It may be a read error: a sequence one base away is much more abundant. The conserved final phenylalanine or tryptophan is absent from the CDR3, which likely points to a read error. Here the CDR3 reads CASSPGTGVETQYL. For the CDR3, the DNA is TGTGCCAGCTCACCAGGGACCGGGGTAGAGACCCAGTACTTA. The chain uses TRBV18 and TRBJ2-5, with D tentatively TRBD1 or TRBD2 (5 bases each). The germline V gene encodes CDR1 KGHSH and CDR2 LQKENI. V shed 2 bases and J shed 4 bases, with 11 bases lying between them. The CDR3 has 14 amino acids.

The chain has TRBV4-1 and TRBJ2-2; D unresolved. The CDR3 loop spans 14 amino acids. V was trimmed by 1 base and J by 6 bases, leaving 9 bases between them. CDR1 MGHRA and CDR2 YSYEKL come from the germline V gene. The CDR3 DNA follows: TGCGCCAGCAGCCAAGTGGGTGCGTCCGGGGAGCTGTTTTTT. Its translation is CASSQVGASGELFF.

This clonotype was counted ten times or more. J is TRBJ2-2 and V is TRBV5-1, with D possibly being TRBD1 or TRBD2 (5 bases each). Trimming took 4 bases from V and 3 from J, leaving 13 bases between them. The CDR3 runs to 15 residues. Per germline, CDR1 SGHRS and CDR2 YFSETQ. The CDR3: CASSRGLGDTGELFF. In nucleotides, the CDR3 is TGCGCCAGCAGCCGGGGCCTAGGGGACACCGGGGAGCTGTTTTTT. The whole variable domain, remainder taken from reference TRBV5-1 and TRBJ2-2, is KAGVTQTPRYLIKTRGQQVTLSCSPISGHRSVSWYQQTPGQGLQFLFEYFSETQRNKGNFPGRFSGRQFSNSRSEMNVSTLELGDSALYLCASSRGLGDTGELFFGEGSRLTVL.

At least ten counts were recorded for this clonotype. V gene TRBV6-1 combines with J gene TRBJ1-2; perhaps TRBD1 as D (5 bases). The germline V and J ends were trimmed by 6 bases and 4 bases, with 15 bases remaining between them. Germline CDR1 MNHNS, CDR2 SASEGT. This CDR3 has 14 residues. Written as DNA, the CDR3 is TGTGCCAGCAGACTAGGGACCAGTATCTATGGCTACACCTTC. This gives the protein CASRLGTSIYGYTF.

This clonotype was seen many times. The chain is built from TRBV11-2 and TRBJ2-1; 9 bases map to TRBD2. Germline V gene sequence: CDR1 SGHAT, CDR2 FQNNGV. CDR3 length: 16 amino acids. The V and J ends lost 1 base and 7 bases, in that order; junction bases with no gene match: 8. The CDR3 is CASSLGVGTSFNEQFF. The CDR3 bases are TGTGCCAGCAGCTTAGGGGTTGGGACTAGCTTTAATGAGCAGTTCTTC.

The chain couples TRBV11-2 to TRBJ2-3; TRBD2 aligns across 10 bases. Germline-derived CDR1 and CDR2 are SGHAT and FQNNGV. CDR3 size: 15 residues. J lost 2 bases, V lost 3 bases, and 2 bases had no gene match. CDR3 protein: CASSLGLAITDTQYF. In DNA form, the CDR3 reads TGTGCCAGCAGCTTGGGACTAGCGATCACAGATACGCAGTATTTT.

This clonotype was recorded at least ten times. The chain employs TRBV11-2 and TRBJ2-1; 11 bases match TRBD2. J lost 8 bases, V lost 3 bases, and 21 bases had no gene match. Per the germline V gene, CDR1 is SGHAT and CDR2 is FQNNGV. The CDR3 totals 20 residues. The CDR3 coding sequence is TGTGCCAGCAGCTTGCTTTCTGCGGCTAGCGGGAGGCTGGGGGGGGATGAGCAGTTCTTC. Translation gives CASSLLSAASGRLGGDEQFF.

This clonotype was observed at least ten times. V usage is TRBV5-1 and J usage is TRBJ2-1; D is possibly TRBD1 or TRBD2 (6 bases each). CDR3 length equals 15 residues. V was trimmed by 3 bases and J by 3 bases, leaving 13 bases between them. Germline CDR1 reads SGHRS; CDR2 reads YFSETQ. The DNA for the CDR3 is TGCGCCAGCAGCTCCCGGGGGCAACTCTACAATGAGCAGTTCTTC. Translated: CASSSRGQLYNEQFF.

This clonotype was found many times. This chain uses TRBV20-1 with TRBJ2-3; 14 nucleotides align to TRBD2. V was clipped by 0 bases and J by 6 bases; unmatched bases: 2. In germline, CDR1 is DFQATT, CDR2 SNEGSKA (reference sequence). The CDR3 contains 15 residues. The CDR3 coding sequence is TGCAGTGCTAGAGATGGGACTAGCGGGAGCGATACGCAGTATTTT. This sequence encodes CSARDGTSGSDTQYF.

This clonotype has ten or more counts. V usage is TRBV20-1 and J usage is TRBJ1-4; D is unresolved. CDR1 and CDR2 from the germline V gene are DFQATT and SNEGSKA (reference sequence). The CDR3 is 12 amino acids. The V end was cut by 0 bases, the J end by 8 bases, with 7 bases between. The CDR3 is CSARERREKLFF. The CDR3 nucleotides read TGCAGTGCTAGAGAACGTCGGGAAAAACTGTTTTTT.